These 22 T cell receptor beta chains were sequenced from one sample in a study of blood T cell repertoires in COVID-19. Using immunoSEQ multiplex PCR, the repertoire was profiled, and TCRdb retains in-frame clones only, with some absent. This table holds some 120,000 clones, approximately 80% found once. The sample taken for sequencing was peripheral blood. The receptors here all came from a woman aged 50 to 60 with acute or convalescent COVID-19.

The chain uses TRBV7-2 and TRBJ1-5, with D unclear. This CDR3 is built from 16 residues. The V and J ends lost 1 base and 2 bases respectively, with 12 bases between them. The germline V gene encodes CDR1 SGHTA and CDR2 FQGNSA. CDR3 region: CASSLVAISGNQPQHF. CDR3 bases: TGTGCCAGCAGCTTAGTAGCGATTTCGGGCAATCAGCCCCAGCATTTT.

The V gene is TRBV3-1 (or the pseudogene TRBV3-2), the J gene TRBJ2-1; 7 bases match TRBD1. Germline CDR1 and CDR2: LGHDT and YNNKEL (reference sequence). The junction had 12 bases not matched to a gene; V was cut back by 3 bases and J by 10 bases. The CDR3 is 15 residues long. The CDR3 DNA reads as TGTGCCAGCAGCCAGAATAATAAAGGGGACAGAGAGCAGTTCTTC. The encoded protein is CASSQNNKGDREQFF.

The rearrangement uses TRBV5-1 and TRBJ1-1, with TRBD1 identical over 9 bases. The CDR3 has 16 residues. J gave up 1 base and V 5 bases, and 9 bases lay outside the gene matches. Germline CDR1 reads SGHRS; CDR2 reads YFSETQ. Here the CDR3 reads CASSSGQGGGNTEAFF. DNA for the CDR3: TGCGCCAGCAGTTCGGGACAGGGTGGCGGGAACACTGAAGCTTTCTTT.

As DNA, the CDR3 is TGTGCCTGGAGCCAAGACAGGGTATCACCCCTCCACTTT. As protein: CAWSQDRVSPLHF. V usage is TRBV30 and J usage is TRBJ1-6, with 7 bases lining up with TRBD1. CDR1 and CDR2 (germline): GTSNPN, SVGIG (reference sequence). The junction had 6 bases not matched to a gene; V was cut back by 3 bases and J by 10 bases. This CDR3 region has 13 residues. Drawing the rest from reference TRBV30 and TRBJ1-6, the complete variable domain is SQTIHQWPATLVQPVGSPLSLECTVEGTSNPNLYWYRQAAGRGLQLLFYSVGIGQISSEVPQNLSASRPQDRQFILSSKKLLLSDSGFYLCAWSQDRVSPLHFGNGTRLTVT.

In this sample, this clone turned up a few times. Other DNA sequences from this sample encode an identical CDR3 as well. The rearrangement uses TRBV19 and TRBJ1-4; 7 bases fit TRBD1. V dropped 6 bases and J dropped 0; count of bases not matched to a gene: 4. The length of the CDR3 is 15 residues. Germline CDR1 and CDR2: LNHDA and SQIVND (reference sequence). CDR3 nucleotide sequence: TGTGCCAGTAGCGGGACAGTCCCAACTAATGAAAAACTGTTTTTT. It yields the protein CASSGTVPTNEKLFF.

The V and J genes are TRBV6-1 and TRBJ1-1; D may be TRBD1 (6 bases). The CDR3 is 15 residues long. Looked up from germline, CDR1 is MNHNS and CDR2 is SASEGT. Trimming shortened V by 3 bases and J by 3 bases, and 14 bases separated the two germline ends. The chain's CDR3 is CASSEYRVVDTEAFF. CDR3 coding DNA: TGTGCCAGCAGTGAGTACAGGGTCGTGGACACTGAAGCTTTCTTT.

The chain recombines TRBV12-3 or TRBV12-4 with TRBJ1-6; D possibly corresponds to TRBD1 (5 bases). V dropped 5 bases and J dropped 7 bases, with 9 bases sitting between them. CDR3 length equals 13 residues. CDR3 coding DNA: TGTGCCAGCAGTCCCGGGGGGAATTCACCCCTCCACTTT. Its protein product is CASSPGGNSPLHF.

This chain connects TRBV7-2 to TRBJ1-4; TRBD1 is a possible D gene (6 bases). The CDR3 has 14 residues. The germline gives CDR1 SGHTA, CDR2 FQGNSA. The ends were cut back, 1 base at V and 11 bases at J, with 14 bases in the middle. The CDR3 nucleotides are TGTGCCAGCAGCTTAGGGCAGGGGAGAGGGAAACTGTTTTTT. This translates into CASSLGQGRGKLFF. The full variable domain, completed using reference TRBV7-2 and TRBJ1-4, is GAGVSQSPSNKVTEKGKDVELRCDPISGHTALYWYRQSLGQGLEFLIYFQGNSAPDKSGLPSDRFSAERTGGSVSTLTIQRTQQEDSAVYLCASSLGQGRGKLFFGSGTQLSVL.

J is TRBJ1-6 and V is TRBV19, with a possible D match to TRBD1 (5 bases). Germline V gene sequence: CDR1 LNHDA, CDR2 SQIVND (reference sequence). The length of the CDR3 is 16 residues. Trimming took 6 bases from V and 7 from J, leaving 19 bases between them. CDR3 protein: CASSTTIGDLNSPLHF. CDR3 coding DNA: TGTGCCAGTAGCACTACGATCGGGGACTTGAATTCACCCCTCCACTTT.

CDR3 amino acids: CASSLVGGKLFF. CDR3 DNA: TGTGCCAGCAGCTTAGTTGGCGGGAAACTGTTTTTT. The chain links TRBV7-2 to TRBJ1-4; no firm D call. This CDR3 has 12 residues. Trimming removed 1 base from V and 11 bases from J, with 8 bases in between. Germline V lookup: CDR1 SGHTA, CDR2 FQGNSA.

This clone appeared many times. J is TRBJ2-3 and V is TRBV3-1 (or the pseudogene TRBV3-2), with 8 nucleotides matching TRBD2. The CDR3 runs 15 residues. Germline V gives CDR1 LGHDT, CDR2 YNNKEL (reference sequence). The V and J ends lost 1 base and 2 bases, in that order; junction bases with no gene match: 2. In DNA, the CDR3 is TGTGCCAGCAGCCAAGCCGGGGGGGTCACAGATACGCAGTATTTT. Encoded protein: CASSQAGGVTDTQYF.

The chain employs TRBV5-6 and TRBJ2-7; TRBD2 is a possible D gene (6 bases). The germline V and J ends were trimmed by 5 bases and 6 bases, with 12 bases remaining between them. The CDR3 consists of 12 residues. Germline V gene sequence: CDR1 SGHDT, CDR2 YYEEEE. CDR3 bases: TGTGCCAGCAGTCTGGCGGGGTTCGAGCAGTACTTC. This codes for CASSLAGFEQYF.

By share, this clone ranks as medium-sized (0.01 to 0.1%). V usage is TRBV7-8 and J usage is TRBJ1-6; perhaps TRBD1 as D (5 bases). The CDR3 sequence is 14 residues long. The germline CDR1 and CDR2 sequences are SGHVS and FQNEAQ. V was cut by 4 bases and J by 10 bases, with 14 bases left in between. The CDR3 region is CASSSRERLSPLHF. The CDR3 nucleotides read TGTGCCAGCAGCTCCAGGGAAAGACTGTCACCCCTCCACTTT.

The chain recombines TRBV2 with TRBJ1-2; the D gene is possibly TRBD1 (6 bases). There are 15 residues in the CDR3. V dropped 1 base and J dropped 4 bases, with 13 bases sitting between them. Germline CDR1 reads SNHLY; CDR2 reads FYNNEI. CDR3 sequence (DNA): TGTGCCAGCAGTGAAGAATTGGGGGGGCCCTATGGCTACACCTTC. Its protein product is CASSEELGGPYGYTF. Supplemented by reference TRBV2 and TRBJ1-2, the full variable domain reads EPEVTQTPSHQVTQMGQEVILRCVPISNHLYFYWYRQILGQKVEFLVSFYNNEISEKSEIFDDQFSVERPDGSNFTLKIRSTKLEDSAMYFCASSEELGGPYGYTFGSGTRLTVV.

This CDR3 is CASTPQGAGTEAFF. The CDR3 bases are TGTGCCAGTACCCCACAGGGGGCCGGCACTGAAGCTTTCTTT. The rearrangement uses TRBV19 and TRBJ1-1; 9 bases align to TRBD1. The CDR3 sequence is 14 residues long. V was pared by 7 bases and J by 4 bases, with 7 bases of the junction left unmatched. Germline V gene sequence: CDR1 LNHDA, CDR2 SQIVND (reference sequence).

Points on this clone: Other nucleotide sequences from this sample produce the same CDR3. The chain employs TRBV6-1 and TRBJ2-7; maybe TRBD1 (5 bases). Germline loops: CDR1 MNHNS, CDR2 SASEGT. Trimming pared 1 base from V and 3 bases from J, leaving 13 bases between. The CDR3 loop spans 15 amino acids. CDR3 in amino acids: CASSEEGQGFYEQYF. In DNA form, the CDR3 reads TGTGCCAGCAGTGAAGAGGGGCAAGGTTTCTACGAGCAGTACTTC.

The chain has TRBV19 and TRBJ1-2; 8 bases map to TRBD1. V was clipped by 6 bases and J by 5 bases; unmatched bases: 11. CDR1 and CDR2 (germline): LNHDA, SQIVND (reference sequence). This CDR3 has 15 residues. For the CDR3, the DNA is TGTGCCAGTAGAAGGGCCACCGGACAGGGATATGGCTACACCTTC. Its protein is CASRRATGQGYGYTF.

The chain joins TRBV20-1 to TRBJ1-1; no definite D call. V lost 7 bases and J lost 2, with 8 bases in between. CDR3 length: 11 residues. Germline CDR1 DFQATT, CDR2 SNEGSKA (reference sequence). The DNA of the CDR3 is TGCAGTGTTGGTAGAAACACTGAAGCTTTCTTT. The encoded protein is CSVGRNTEAFF.

The gene calls are TRBV5-1 and TRBJ1-1, with 7 bases identical to TRBD1. CDR1 is SGHRS and CDR2 is YFSETQ in the germline V gene. The CDR3 sequence is 16 residues long. J gave up 2 bases and V 2 bases, and 9 bases lay outside the gene matches. CDR3 sequence reads: CASSLQAGTANTEAFF. For the CDR3, the DNA is TGCGCCAGCAGCTTACAAGCCGGGACAGCCAACACTGAAGCTTTCTTT.

Only a few counts were recorded for this clone. The chain carries TRBV18 and TRBJ1-6; 10 bases map to TRBD1. CDR3 length: 16 residues. Losses at the gene ends were 3 bases for V and 9 bases for J; bases not matched to a gene: 8. Per the germline V gene, CDR1 is KGHSH and CDR2 is LQKENI. CDR3 sequence (DNA): TGTGCCAGCTCACCCCACCGGGACAGGGGAAGTTCACCCCTCCACTTT. It encodes CASSPHRDRGSSPLHF. The full variable domain, with the rest looked up from reference TRBV18 and TRBJ1-6, is NAGVMQNPRHLVRRRGQEARLRCSPMKGHSHVYWYRQLPEEGLKFMVYLQKENIIDESGMPKERFSAEFPKEGPSILRIQQVVRGDSAAYFCASSPHRDRGSSPLHFGNGTRLTVT.

J is TRBJ2-3 and V is TRBV7-3; TRBD1 agrees at 7 bases. The J segment lost 2 bases and the V segment lost 5 bases, leaving 4 bases of the junction unmatched. Germline CDR1 reads SGHTA; CDR2 reads FQGTGA. The CDR3 covers 14 residues. The CDR3 nucleotides are TGTGCCAGCAGCCCGACAGGGTTCACAGATACGCAGTATTTT. It encodes CASSPTGFTDTQYF.

The chain employs TRBV5-4 and TRBJ2-5, with 7 bases aligning to TRBD1. V trimming: 4 bases; J trimming: 2 bases; junction bases outside the gene matches: 8. The CDR3 sequence is 15 residues long. Per germline, CDR1 SGHNT and CDR2 YYREEE (reference sequence). CDR3 sequence: CASSVGTAPQETQYF. The CDR3 DNA sequence: TGTGCCAGCAGCGTAGGGACAGCACCACAAGAGACCCAGTACTTC.